The 7 T cell receptor beta chains below come from one sample, sequenced in a study of T cells in Graves' hyperthyroidism and ophthalmopathy. TCR beta CDR3 regions were amplified from RNA. The HTBI primer set was used in a first-round RT-PCR of the TCR CDR3. A single record per CDR3 protein comes from TCRdb applying MiXCR to the multiplex PCR reads. The sample has around 400,000 distinct CDR3 sequences, approximately 13% seen once. Source material: blood. These receptors were collected from a young woman with Graves' hyperthyroidism.

As for this clonotype: One end of the junction does not line up with germline, which may come from a read error. The chain recombines TRBV7-2 with TRBJ1-2, with D perhaps TRBD1 (5 bases). CDR1 and CDR2 (germline): SGHTA, FQGNSA. The CDR3 extends over 14 amino acids. As DNA, the CDR3 is TGTGCCAGCATCTTAAGTCCGCGGGGCTATGGTTACACCTTC. Amino acids: CASILSPRGYGYTF.

This clonotype was seen repeatedly, ten times or more. The V gene is TRBV11-2, the J gene TRBJ1-2, with D hard to call. The V end was cut by 4 bases, the J end by 4 bases, with 10 bases between. The V gene's germline CDR1 is SGHAT and CDR2 FQNNGV. The CDR3 loop spans 13 amino acids. The CDR3 DNA is TGTGCCAGCAGCTCCGGTATGACCTATGGCTACACCTTC. It translates to CASSSGMTYGYTF. The whole variable domain, remainder taken from reference TRBV11-2 and TRBJ1-2, is EAGVAQSPRYKIIEKRQSVAFWCNPISGHATLYWYQQILGQGPKLLIQFQNNGVVDDSQLPKDRFSAERLKGVDSTLKIQPAKLEDSAVYLCASSSGMTYGYTFGSGTRLTVV.

This clonotype was detected only a few times. The junction departs from the called germline gene at one end, perhaps through a read error. The rearrangement joins TRBV3-1 to TRBJ1-6, with 7 bases identical to TRBD1. Germline loops: CDR1 LGHDT, CDR2 YNNKEL (reference sequence). This CDR3 is built from 13 residues. This CDR3 reads CASEGAGNSPLHF. CDR3 bases: TGTGCCAGCGAGGGGGCAGGAAATTCGCCCCTCCACTTT.

This clonotype was counted at least ten times. This rearrangement joins TRBV20-1 to TRBJ2-1; D may match TRBD1 or TRBD2 (5 bases each). The CDR3 consists of 16 residues. Germline lookup yields CDR1 DFQATT and CDR2 SNEGSKA (reference sequence). V was cut by 0 bases and J by 1 base, with 13 bases left in between. The CDR3 protein is CSARDSGSLSYNEQFF. CDR3 sequence (DNA): TGCAGTGCTAGAGATTCAGGGAGTTTGTCCTACAATGAGCAGTTCTTC.

This clonotype was detected ten times or more. The CDR3: CASSIDVPASGEGTEAFF. The CDR3 region has the DNA TGTGCCAGTAGCATCGACGTTCCCGCGTCAGGGGAAGGGACTGAAGCTTTCTTT. The rearrangement joins TRBV19 to TRBJ1-1; D may be TRBD1 (6 bases). V was clipped by 6 bases and J by 5 bases, with 28 bases between them. CDR1 LNHDA and CDR2 SQIVND come from the germline V gene (reference sequence). The CDR3 is 18 residues long.

This clonotype was picked up many times. The chain combines TRBV7-9 with TRBJ1-1, with D tentatively TRBD1 (5 bases). This CDR3 has 14 amino acids. V gave up 1 base and J gave up 5 bases, with 11 bases separating them. Germline CDR1 SEHNR, CDR2 FQNEAQ (reference sequence). CDR3 in DNA: TGTGCCAGCAGCTTAGGGCGAAAGGGGACTGAAGCTTTCTTT. Its protein product is CASSLGRKGTEAFF.

This clonotype showed up just a few times. The chain employs TRBV11-2 and TRBJ1-1; 8 bases line up with TRBD1. This CDR3 is built from 16 residues. With V trimmed by 1 base and J by 0 bases, 4 bases remained unmatched. Germline V gene sequence: CDR1 SGHAT, CDR2 FQNNGV. Here the CDR3 DNA reads TGTGCCAGCAGCTTAGGGCAGGGGGCAGTGAACACTGAAGCTTTCTTT. This gives the protein CASSLGQGAVNTEAFF. Combining the CDR3 with reference TRBV11-2 and TRBJ1-1 gives the whole variable domain EAGVAQSPRYKIIEKRQSVAFWCNPISGHATLYWYQQILGQGPKLLIQFQNNGVVDDSQLPKDRFSAERLKGVDSTLKIQPAKLEDSAVYLCASSLGQGAVNTEAFFGQGTRLTVV.